The 8 T cell receptor beta chains listed next were all sequenced from one sample in a study of technical replicates of blood from several donors. Generated by immunoSEQ multiplex PCR, the TCRdb table keeps only in-frame clones and is missing some. Here the sample spans about 94,000 clones, approximately 95% being singletons. Sequencing input: T cells isolated from PBMCs. Receptor source: a human donor in good health.

The V call is TRBV7-2, the J call TRBJ2-3, with 10 bases lining up with TRBD2. V lost 2 bases and J lost 6; bases outside the gene matches: 17. Looked up from germline, CDR1 is SGHTA and CDR2 is FQGNSA. CDR3 size: 19 residues. The CDR3 DNA is TGTGCCAGCAGCTTATTTGGGCCTGGGCTAGCGGGGGAAGGGGATACGCAGTATTTT. Translation gives CASSLFGPGLAGEGDTQYF. Full variable domain (rest looked up from reference TRBV7-2 and TRBJ2-3): GAGVSQSPSNKVTEKGKDVELRCDPISGHTALYWYRQSLGQGLEFLIYFQGNSAPDKSGLPSDRFSAERTGGSVSTLTIQRTQQEDSAVYLCASSLFGPGLAGEGDTQYFGPGTRLTVL.

The chain joins TRBV7-3 to TRBJ1-2; D is unclear. There are 13 residues in the CDR3. The ends were cut back, 0 bases at V and 8 bases at J, with 10 bases in the middle. The germline gives CDR1 SGHTA, CDR2 FQGTGA. The CDR3 reads CASSLTGVDGYTF. CDR3 DNA sequence: TGTGCCAGCAGCTTAACGGGAGTCGACGGCTACACCTTC.

This clone was observed a few times. The chain uses TRBV5-1 and TRBJ1-1; 7 nucleotides match TRBD1. The V gene end was trimmed by 1 base and the J gene end by 1 base; junction bases not matched to a gene: 1. This CDR3 has 14 amino acids. Germline V gene lookup returns CDR1 SGHRS and CDR2 YFSETQ. DNA of the CDR3: TGCGCCAGCAGCTTGCGGACAGGGAACACTGAAGCTTTCTTT. Protein product: CASSLRTGNTEAFF. The whole variable domain, remainder taken from reference TRBV5-1 and TRBJ1-1, is KAGVTQTPRYLIKTRGQQVTLSCSPISGHRSVSWYQQTPGQGLQFLFEYFSETQRNKGNFPGRFSGRQFSNSRSEMNVSTLELGDSALYLCASSLRTGNTEAFFGQGTRLTVV.

The genes are TRBV19 and TRBJ2-7; the D gene is possibly TRBD1 (5 bases). Trimming left V 6 bases short and J 5 bases short, with 14 bases between. This CDR3 has 13 amino acids. Germline V lookup: CDR1 LNHDA, CDR2 SQIVND (reference sequence). The CDR3 DNA sequence: TGTGCCAGTAGCCGAACAGGTGAAGACGAGCAGTACTTC. It translates to CASSRTGEDEQYF. The whole variable domain, filled in from reference TRBV19 and TRBJ2-7, reads DGGITQSPKYLFRKEGQNVTLSCEQNLNHDAMYWYRQDPGQGLRLIYYSQIVNDFQKGDIAEGYSVSREKKESFPLTVTSAQKNPTAFYLCASSRTGEDEQYFGPGTRLTVT.

The genes are TRBV30 and TRBJ1-4; D not resolved. CDR1 and CDR2 from the germline V gene are GTSNPN and SVGIG (reference sequence). There are 14 residues in the CDR3. The V gene lost 0 bases and the J gene lost 8 bases, with 13 bases spanning the gap. As DNA, the CDR3 is TGTGCCTGGAGTGTCAATCCACCGGGAGAAAAACTGTTTTTT. Translated, it gives CAWSVNPPGEKLFF.

CDR3 residues: CARGTGMNQPQHF. The CDR3 DNA sequence: TGTGCCAGGGGGACAGGGATGAATCAGCCCCAGCATTTT. The chain carries TRBV2 and TRBJ1-5; 9 bases are shared with TRBD1. J gave up 4 bases and V 9 bases, and 4 bases lay outside the gene matches. The CDR3 has 13 amino acids. Per germline, CDR1 SNHLY and CDR2 FYNNEI.

The V call is TRBV5-6, the J call TRBJ1-5, with TRBD1 matching over 10 bases. With V trimmed by 0 bases and J by 9 bases, 3 bases remained unmatched. Germline values: CDR1 SGHDT, CDR2 YYEEEE. The CDR3 has 14 amino acids. The CDR3 bases are TGTGCCAGCAGCTTGGGACAGGGGGCACTGCCCCAGCATTTT. This codes for CASSLGQGALPQHF.

The chain is built from TRBV9 and TRBJ1-2; 8 bases are shared with TRBD1. The CDR3 is 14 amino acids. The trim removed 4 bases at V and 3 bases at J, leaving 5 bases unmatched. Per the germline V gene, CDR1 is SGDLS and CDR2 is YYNGEE. The CDR3 is CASSTRTGHYGYTF. CDR3 DNA sequence: TGTGCCAGCAGCACCCGGACAGGGCACTATGGCTACACCTTC.